Listed below are T cell receptor beta chains from one sample, sequenced in a study of cytomegalovirus exposure and HLA in healthy donors. The table came from immunoSEQ multiplex PCR; TCRdb's copy has only in-frame clones and leaves some out. The sample contains about 110,000 clones, 88% of which appear only once. Sequencing input: PBMCs. The source of these receptors is a woman aged 18-30 years in good health and CMV-seropositive. Both conserved end residues are part of each CDR3. The D gene is left open where the match is weak. Rows give clone size only sometimes, using once, few, many, or a class for an expanded clone.

>NA|NA|TRBJ2-7|14|TRBV27
CASSWKDNSYEQYF
TGTGCCAGCAGTTGGAAGGACAACTCCTACGAGCAGTACTTC
>NA|NA|TRBJ1-5|20|TRBV28
CASSLPPKSPGSYSNQPQHF
TGTGCCAGCAGTCTACCCCCCAAAAGCCCAGGGTCGTATAGCAATCAGCCCCAGCATTTT
>NA|NA|TRBJ1-1|14|TRBV5-1
CASSLVQMNTEAFF
TGCGCCAGCAGCTTGGTTCAGATGAACACTGAAGCTTTCTTT
>NA|few|TRBJ1-2|12|TRBV7-2
CASSATGFGYTF
TGTGCCAGCAGCGCTACAGGGTTTGGCTACACCTTC
>NA|NA|TRBJ2-2|13|TRBV2
CASRDRRVVELFF
TGTGCCAGCAGAGACCGGCGGGTGGTGGAGCTGTTTTTT
>NA|NA|TRBJ1-1|14|TRBV7-8
CASSLQRFGDEAFF
TGTGCCAGCAGCTTACAAAGGTTCGGAGATGAAGCTTTCTTT
>NA|NA|TRBJ1-6|14|TRBV5-1
CASSLGESNSPLHF
TGCGCCAGCAGCTTGGGGGAGAGTAATTCACCCCTCCACTTT
>TRBD2|NA|TRBJ2-2|19|TRBV5-1
CASSSLPGLAGLTAGELFF
TGCGCCAGCAGCTCACTGCCCGGACTAGCCGGCCTCACGGCCGGGGAGCTGTTTTTT
>TRBD2|NA|TRBJ2-7|16|TRBV18
CASSPLGTSGGYEQYF
TGTGCCAGCTCACCACTTGGGACTAGCGGGGGTTACGAGCAGTACTTC
>TRBD1|NA|TRBJ2-7|18|TRBV11-2
CASSFRGTETGISYEQYF
TGTGCCAGCAGCTTCAGGGGTACCGAGACAGGGATCTCCTACGAGCAGTACTTC
>NA|NA|TRBJ1-2|14|TRBV28
CASSFRGSSYGYTF
TGTGCCAGCAGTTTTCGAGGATCAAGCTATGGCTACACCTTC
>NA|NA|TRBJ1-4|15|TRBV27
CASSLYLGQPEKLFF
TGTGCCAGCAGTTTATACTTGGGACAACCTGAAAAACTGTTTTTT
>NA|few|TRBJ1-6|12|TRBV6-6
CASSYSSQDLHF
TGTGCCAGCAGTTATAGTTCGCAAGACCTCCACTTT
>TRBD1|NA|TRBJ1-2|16|TRBV7-9
CASSAAAGQGNYGYTF
TGTGCCAGCAGCGCAGCCGCGGGACAGGGAAACTATGGCTACACCTTC
>NA|NA|TRBJ2-3|16|TRBV9
CASSVAGFWSTDTQYF
TGTGCCAGCAGCGTAGCGGGGTTTTGGAGTACAGATACGCAGTATTTT
>NA|NA|TRBJ1-6|14|TRBV19
CASSLPGDNSPLHF
TGTGCCAGTAGCCTCCCAGGGGATAATTCACCCCTCCACTTT
>TRBD2|NA|TRBJ2-5|15|TRBV2
CASSENGGARETQYF
TGTGCCAGCAGTGAGAACGGGGGGGCCCGGGAGACCCAGTACTTC
>TRBD1|NA|TRBJ2-5|14|TRBV4-1
CASSHPRDRKTQYF
TGCGCCAGCAGCCACCCCCGGGACAGGAAGACCCAGTACTTC
>NA|few|TRBJ1-2|14|TRBV7-2
CASSLAGGGGGYTF
TGTGCCAGCAGCTTAGCTGGTGGGGGGGGTGGCTACACCTTC
>NA|NA|TRBJ1-1|14|TRBV2
CASSEGRGRTEAFF
TGTGCCAGCAGTGAAGGCAGGGGTAGGACTGAAGCTTTCTTT
>TRBD2|NA|TRBJ2-5|14|TRBV27
CASSSGLGWETQYF
TGTGCCAGCAGTTCGGGACTAGGGTGGGAGACCCAGTACTTC
>TRBD2|NA|TRBJ2-3|16|TRBV28
CASTAMESGGTDTQYF
TGTGCCAGCACTGCAATGGAAAGCGGGGGCACAGATACGCAGTATTTT
>TRBD2|NA|TRBJ2-5|13|TRBV6-5
CASRHGLGETQYF
TGTGCCAGCAGACATGGACTAGGAGAGACCCAGTACTTC
>TRBD1|NA|TRBJ1-1|18|TRBV13
CASSQTTEDRGMNTEAFF
TGTGCCAGCAGCCAAACAACGGAGGACAGGGGAATGAACACTGAAGCTTTCTTT
>TRBD1|NA|TRBJ2-1|15|TRBV10-1
CASSERGGAGNEQFF
TGCGCCAGCAGTGAAAGAGGGGGCGCAGGAAATGAGCAGTTCTTC
>NA|NA|TRBJ1-1|12|TRBV15
CATSARGFEAFF
TGTGCCACCAGCGCCAGGGGCTTTGAAGCTTTCTTT
>TRBD1|NA|TRBJ1-5|16|TRBV6-5
CASSYSGTANNQPQHF
TGTGCCAGCAGTTACTCAGGGACAGCCAACAATCAGCCCCAGCATTTT
>TRBD2|few|TRBJ2-1|15|TRBV29-1
CSVAKLAGGPHEQFF
TGCAGCGTTGCCAAACTAGCGGGGGGGCCTCATGAGCAGTTCTTC
>NA|NA|TRBJ2-7|16|TRBV7-9
CASSPYGAGETYEQYF
TGTGCCAGCAGCCCCTACGGGGCAGGGGAAACCTACGAGCAGTACTTC
>NA|few|TRBJ1-4|13|TRBV7-9
CASRWGTNEKLFF
TGTGCCAGCAGATGGGGCACTAATGAAAAACTGTTTTTT
>NA|NA|TRBJ1-2|13|TRBV7-8
CASSPGHLYGYTF
TGTGCCAGCAGCCCAGGACACCTCTATGGCTACACCTTC
>NA|NA|TRBJ1-2|16|TRBV27
CASSLSFGTANYGYTF
TGTGCCAGCAGTTTATCGTTTGGTACAGCTAACTATGGCTACACCTTC
>NA|few|TRBJ1-6|15|TRBV5-4
CASSLPGVVRSPLHF
TGTGCCAGCAGCTTACCAGGGGTAGTAAGATCACCCCTCCACTTT
>NA|NA|TRBJ1-2|12|TRBV7-2
CASSPGGYGYTF
TGTGCCAGCAGCCCCGGGGGTTATGGCTACACCTTC
>TRBD1|once|TRBJ1-2|13|TRBV7-2
CASSPDRGQGYTF
TGTGCCAGCAGCCCCGACAGGGGGCAAGGCTACACCTTC
>TRBD1|NA|TRBJ1-2|15|TRBV2
CASSAIHTGDYGYTF
TGTGCCAGCAGTGCTATTCATACAGGGGACTATGGCTACACCTTC
>NA|NA|TRBJ2-7|14|TRBV28
CASSGGLKTYEQYF
TGTGCCAGCAGTGGCGGACTAAAAACCTACGAGCAGTACTTC
>TRBD2|NA|TRBJ2-5|16|TRBV27
CASSLSPSGGLETQYF
TGTGCCAGCAGTTTATCTCCCTCGGGGGGTCTAGAGACCCAGTACTTC
>TRBD2|NA|TRBJ2-1|13|TRBV19
CASTSGGSDEQFF
TGTGCCAGTACCAGCGGGGGGTCCGATGAGCAGTTCTTC
>TRBD1|NA|TRBJ2-2|22|TRBV4-3
CASSQIWDRGNDGSLLAGELFF
TGCGCCAGCAGCCAAATATGGGACAGGGGAAACGATGGGTCCCTACTAGCCGGGGAGCTGTTTTTT
>NA|once|TRBJ2-2|14|TRBV11-3
CASSTGSRSGELFF
TGTGCCAGCAGCACCGGGAGCCGCTCAGGGGAGCTGTTTTTT
>NA|NA|TRBJ1-2|15|TRBV4-2
CASSQGGNANDGYTF
TGTGCCAGCAGCCAAGGAGGGAACGCAAATGATGGCTACACCTTC
>NA|NA|TRBJ1-1|13|TRBV28
CASSLGLNTEAFF
TGTGCCAGCAGTTTAGGCCTGAACACTGAAGCTTTCTTT
>NA|NA|TRBJ1-1|16|TRBV21-1
CASSRRGGQGNTEAFF
TGTGCCAGCAGCCGCCGAGGGGGACAGGGAAACACTGAAGCTTTCTTT
>TRBD1|once|TRBJ1-6|15|TRBV6-5
CASRMGQIYNSPLHF
TGTGCCAGCAGAATGGGACAGATATATAATTCACCCCTCCACTTT
>TRBD1|once|TRBJ2-2|15|TRBV11-2
CASSFRTGWIGELFF
TGTGCCAGCAGCTTTCGGACAGGGTGGATCGGGGAGCTGTTTTTT
>NA|NA|TRBJ2-2|16|TRBV7-9
CASSLSSGLHTGELFF
TGTGCCAGCAGCTTAAGCTCGGGTCTGCACACCGGGGAGCTGTTTTTT
>NA|NA|TRBJ1-6|15|TRBV27
CASSLSPRYNSPLHF
TGTGCCAGCAGTTTATCCCCGAGGTATAATTCACCCCTCCACTTT
>NA|NA|TRBJ2-3|17|TRBV27
CASSLKGYRGATDTQYF
TGTGCCAGCAGTTTAAAAGGGTATCGGGGGGCCACAGATACGCAGTATTTT
>NA|NA|TRBJ2-5|15|TRBV7-9
CASSPGGSGEETQYF
TGTGCCAGCAGCCCAGGGGGCAGCGGGGAAGAGACCCAGTACTTC
>NA|NA|TRBJ2-2|16|TRBV5-6
CASSLVGGPNTGELFF
TGTGCCAGCAGCTTGGTCGGGGGACCGAACACCGGGGAGCTGTTTTTT
>NA|few|TRBJ1-2|18|TRBV6-1
CASSEEVGVGQGGYGYTF
TGTGCCAGCAGTGAAGAGGTGGGCGTAGGGCAAGGAGGCTATGGCTACACCTTC
>NA|NA|TRBJ1-4|12|TRBV28
CASSNIISELFF
TGTGCCAGCAGTAATATTATTTCGGAACTGTTTTTT
>NA|NA|TRBJ2-2|13|TRBV6-5
CASSYSKLGELFF
TGTGCCAGCAGTTACTCGAAACTAGGGGAGCTGTTTTTT
>NA|NA|TRBJ2-3|14|TRBV9
CASSVKPTSDTQYF
TGTGCCAGCAGCGTTAAGCCTACTTCAGATACGCAGTATTTT
>TRBD2|NA|TRBJ2-3|14|TRBV11-3
CASSFSGGADTQYF
TGTGCCAGCAGCTTTAGCGGGGGGGCTGATACGCAGTATTTT
>TRBD1|NA|TRBJ2-3|15|TRBV5-6
CASSPTGGGSDTQYF
TGTGCCAGCAGCCCGACAGGGGGCGGGTCAGATACGCAGTATTTT